These T cell receptor beta chains were read from a single sample in a study of cytomegalovirus exposure and HLA in healthy donors. Assay used: immunoSEQ multiplex PCR; TCRdb lists only in-frame clones, some missing. The sample totals about 78,000 clones. What was sequenced was PBMCs. These receptors were taken from a female donor in good health and CMV-seropositive. CDR3s include the opening cysteine and the closing phenylalanine or tryptophan. The order of the fields is J gene, D gene, V gene, CDR3 DNA, CDR3 protein. D genes are given only for firm matches.

TRBJ1-2 - TRBV4-3 TGCGCCAGCAGCCAAGTGCTTTGGAGTCCGGCAGGCTACACCTTC CASSQVLWSPAGYTF
TRBJ1-5 - TRBV2 TGTGCCAGCAGTGAGAGCAAAGCAGGGCCCCAGCATTTT CASSESKAGPQHF
TRBJ2-7 TRBD2 TRBV18 TGTGCCAGCTCACCACGGCTCATGGCTAGCGGGATGTACGAGCAGTACTTC CASSPRLMASGMYEQYF
TRBJ2-4 TRBD2 TRBV19 TGTGCCAGTTCCACTTGGACTAGCGGGAGGCGGGGGGTAGCCAAAAACATTCAGTACTTC CASSTWTSGRRGVAKNIQYF
TRBJ2-5 - TRBV6-4 TGTGCCAGCCTCAAATCATGGGGAGTTCAAGAGACCCAGTACTTC CASLKSWGVQETQYF
TRBJ1-4 - TRBV2 TGTGCCAGCAGTGAAGACATTCGGGTAAAACTGTTTTTT CASSEDIRVKLFF
TRBJ2-3 - TRBV18 TGTGCCAGCTCACCGGCGGGGGCGGGAGATACGCAGTATTTT CASSPAGAGDTQYF
TRBJ1-2 - TRBV9 TGTGCCAGCAGCAAGGGGCAGAACTATGGCTACACCTTC CASSKGQNYGYTF
TRBJ2-5 TRBD2 TRBV7-3 TGTGCCAGCAGCTTAACGGGCGGGAGGGGAGAGACCCAGTACTTC CASSLTGGRGETQYF
TRBJ2-7 TRBD1 TRBV18 TGTGCCAGCTCAGAGACAGGGAAGGGGGCCTACGAGCAGTACTTC CASSETGKGAYEQYF
TRBJ2-7 TRBD1 TRBV30 TGTGCCTGGAGTGTAACAGGGGGCTTCGAGCAGTACTTC CAWSVTGGFEQYF
TRBJ2-1 - TRBV7-3 TGTGCCAGCAGCTCCGTGGGGGCAGACGGTGAGCAGTTCTTC CASSSVGADGEQFF
TRBJ1-2 TRBD1 TRBV28 TGTGCCAGCAGTTCGACAGGGACCCTCGGCTACACCTTC CASSSTGTLGYTF
TRBJ2-5 - TRBV9 TGTGCCAGCAGCGTAGCACTGTTAGAGACCCAGTACTTC CASSVALLETQYF
TRBJ1-6 - TRBV7-9 TGTGCCAGCAGCTCATCCGCCGAACGGAATTCACCCCTCCACTTT CASSSSAERNSPLHF